This T cell receptor (beta chain) was recorded in a study of CD8 T cells in Susac syndrome. An input of 0.5 to 1 ug of RNA was subjected to reverse transcription using random hexamers. The authors amplified TCR beta CDR3 across 54 Vbeta and 13 Jbeta using immunoSEQ multiplex PCR. MiXCR, run by TCRdb on the immunoSEQ multiplex PCR reads, gives a single entry per CDR3 protein. The table records about 180,000 distinct CDR3 sequences, more than 90% of them present only once. Study conclusions and caveats: The study recognized that its TCR sequencing and HLA analysis covered a relatively small number of individuals.

Remarks on this clonotype: Its antigen is not identified.

V lost 3 bases, J lost 9 bases, and 12 bases lay in between. Germline V gives CDR1 SGHDN, CDR2 FVKESK. CDR3 length: 14 amino acids. Sequencing was done on a sample of CD4+ T cells from PBMCs. This sequence joins TRBV14 and TRBJ1-6, with D possibly TRBD1 on 5 matching bases. This TCR was recovered from a human donor with multiple sclerosis. The DNA of the CDR3 is TGTGCCAGCAGCCACAGGGTCTTGAGTTCACCCCTCCACTTT. Amino acids: CASSHRVLSSPLHF.